The 24 T cell receptor beta chains reported below all come from one sample, sequenced in a study of somatic mutations in cytotoxic T cells in rheumatoid arthritis. Assay used: immunoSEQ multiplex PCR; TCRdb lists only in-frame clones, some missing. The data contain several thousand clones, roughly 85% of them singletons. Sequenced input: CD8+ T cells sorted from blood. These receptors all stem from an adult with rheumatoid arthritis.

J is TRBJ2-2 and V is TRBV11-2; tentatively, D is TRBD2 (5 bases). The V and J ends lost 3 bases and 8 bases respectively, with 13 bases between them. The CDR3 covers 14 residues. From germline, CDR1 is SGHAT and CDR2 FQNNGV. The CDR3 spells CASSFGVSLGELFF. The CDR3 DNA sequence: TGTGCCAGCAGCTTCGGGGTGTCACTAGGGGAGCTGTTTTTT.

The V and J genes are TRBV6-1 and TRBJ1-5; 7 nucleotides align to TRBD1. Unmatched junction bases numbered 7, after V lost 8 bases and J lost 6 bases. CDR1 is MNHNS and CDR2 is SASEGT in the germline V gene. CDR3 length: 13 residues. This CDR3 reads CASEDRDAQPQHF. Written as DNA, the CDR3 is TGTGCCAGCGAAGACAGGGATGCTCAGCCCCAGCATTTT.

The chain is built from TRBV27 and TRBJ2-7; 13 bases match TRBD2. J was trimmed by 4 bases and V by 5 bases; bases with no gene match: 5. The CDR3 consists of 15 residues. In germline, CDR1 is MNHEY, CDR2 SMNVEV (reference sequence). The CDR3 DNA reads TGTGCCAGCAGTGCCTCGGGACTAGCGGGATACGAGCAGTACTTC. This gives the protein CASSASGLAGYEQYF.

This sequence joins TRBV6-4 and TRBJ2-1; D is unresolved. The V and J ends lost 2 bases and 6 bases respectively, with 14 bases between them. The CDR3 spans 15 residues. Looked up from germline, CDR1 is MRHNA and CDR2 is SNTAGT. The CDR3 region has the DNA TGTGCCAGCAGTGACATGCTCTCCGACATCAATGAGCAGTTCTTC. This sequence encodes CASSDMLSDINEQFF.

V usage is TRBV7-9 and J usage is TRBJ1-4, with 7 nucleotides matching TRBD1. The CDR3 runs to 15 residues. V was clipped by 5 bases and J by 4 bases; unmatched bases: 7. The V gene's germline CDR1 is SEHNR and CDR2 FQNEAQ (reference sequence). In nucleotides, the CDR3 is TGTGCCAGCAGCCCTCCGGGACAGAGTAATGAAAAACTGTTTTTT. This sequence encodes CASSPPGQSNEKLFF.

The chain recombines TRBV5-1 with TRBJ2-5, with a weak D call TRBD2 (6 bases). The germline gives CDR1 SGHRS, CDR2 YFSETQ. Trimming removed 4 bases from V and 4 bases from J, with 20 bases in between. This CDR3 region has 16 residues. The CDR3 nucleotides are TGCGCCAGCAGCCCGGTGGTCCTTTTGGAGGGAGAGACCCAGTACTTC. Protein: CASSPVVLLEGETQYF.

The rearrangement uses TRBV7-9 and TRBJ1-2; D not resolved. Germline V gene lookup returns CDR1 SEHNR and CDR2 FQNEAQ (reference sequence). CDR3 length: 12 amino acids. Trimming shortened V by 5 bases and J by 6 bases, and 10 bases separated the two germline ends. CDR3 in DNA: TGTGCCAGCAGCCCCGGAGGGAATGGCTACACCTTC. This codes for CASSPGGNGYTF.

This chain joins TRBV7-8 and TRBJ2-3; TRBD2 agrees at 14 bases. Unmatched junction bases numbered 6, after V lost 1 base and J lost 6 bases. CDR3 length: 17 amino acids. Per the germline V gene, CDR1 is SGHVS and CDR2 is FQNEAQ. As DNA, the CDR3 is TGTGCCAGCAGCTTAGAGCGGACTAGCGGGAGGTCGGATACGCAGTATTTT. Its translation: CASSLERTSGRSDTQYF.

This sequence joins TRBV19 and TRBJ2-7, with 12 bases identical to TRBD2. V was pared by 5 bases and J by 2 bases, with 4 bases of the junction left unmatched. This CDR3 spans 15 amino acids. Germline-derived CDR1 and CDR2 are LNHDA and SQIVND (reference sequence). CDR3 in DNA: TGTGCCAGTAGTTTACTAGCGGGAGGCCCCTACGAGCAGTACTTC. Translating gives CASSLLAGGPYEQYF.

In this sample, this clone turned up once. The gene calls are TRBV6-4 and TRBJ2-1; 8 nucleotides match TRBD2. The J segment lost 7 bases and the V segment lost 0 bases, leaving 5 bases of the junction unmatched. The CDR3 covers 15 residues. Germline assignment: CDR1 MRHNA and CDR2 SNTAGT. The chain's CDR3 is CASSDSSGSINEQFF. CDR3 nucleotides: TGTGCCAGCAGTGACTCGAGCGGGAGTATTAATGAGCAGTTCTTC.

Comment on this clone: The junction departs from the called germline gene at one end, perhaps through a read error. The J gene is TRBJ2-1, the V gene TRBV7-7; tentatively, D is TRBD2 (6 bases). The CDR3 is 14 amino acids. From germline, CDR1 is SSHAT and CDR2 FNYEAQ (reference sequence). Here the CDR3 reads CASSLEAGLAEQFF. The CDR3 DNA is TGTGCTAGCAGCTTGGAGGCGGGGTTAGCGGAGCAGTTCTTC.

The rearrangement joins TRBV5-6 to TRBJ1-1; tentatively, D is TRBD1 (5 bases). Trimming took off 1 base at V and 1 base at J, with 11 bases between the two ends. This CDR3 has 15 amino acids. From germline, CDR1 is SGHDT and CDR2 YYEEEE. As DNA, the CDR3 is TGTGCCAGCAGCTTGTTACGGGGCGGGAACACTGAAGCTTTCTTT. Residues: CASSLLRGGNTEAFF.

The V call is TRBV7-6, the J call TRBJ2-1; the match to TRBD2 covers 13 bases. This CDR3 has 19 residues. The germline V gene has CDR1 SGHVS and CDR2 FNYEAQ. The trim removed 0 bases at V and 4 bases at J, leaving 9 bases unmatched. CDR3 in amino acids: CASSLAWGTSGNIYNEQFF. The DNA for the CDR3 is TGTGCCAGCAGCTTAGCGTGGGGGACTAGCGGGAATATATACAATGAGCAGTTCTTC.

This clone appeared a few times. The rearrangement joins TRBV14 to TRBJ2-7; perhaps D is TRBD1 or TRBD2 (5 bases each). The V end was cut by 1 base, the J end by 7 bases, with 8 bases between. The germline CDR1 and CDR2 sequences are SGHDN and FVKESK. The CDR3 is 12 residues long. The CDR3 nucleotides read TGTGCCAGCAGCCAAGTGTGGGGGGAGCAGTACTTC. Translating gives CASSQVWGEQYF.

V and J are TRBV11-1 and TRBJ2-7; TRBD2 matches at 8 bases. The junction had 6 bases not matched to a gene; V was cut back by 5 bases and J by 6 bases. CDR3 size: 13 residues. Germline CDR1 SGHAT, CDR2 FQDESV (reference sequence). The CDR3 DNA follows: TGTGCCAGCAGCAAGACTAGCGCTCGCGAGCAGTACTTC. Translation gives CASSKTSAREQYF.

The chain links TRBV9 to TRBJ1-4; D unclear. The germline CDR1 and CDR2 sequences are SGDLS and YYNGEE. Trimming took off 4 bases at V and 0 bases at J, with 10 bases between the two ends. This CDR3 is built from 15 residues. Here the CDR3 DNA reads TGTGCCAGCAGCCCCCATATTGCAACTAATGAAAAACTGTTTTTT. This sequence encodes CASSPHIATNEKLFF.

The rearrangement links TRBV27 to TRBJ2-3; no clear D. From germline, CDR1 is MNHEY and CDR2 SMNVEV (reference sequence). With 5 bases removed from V and 2 bases from J, the gap between germline ends came to 14 bases. The CDR3 has 15 residues. The CDR3 is CASSPELRHTDTQYF. The CDR3 nucleotides are TGTGCCAGCAGTCCGGAGTTGCGCCACACAGATACGCAGTATTTT.

This clone occurred a few times. The chain links TRBV6-6 to TRBJ2-7, with D perhaps matching TRBD1 (6 bases). This CDR3 region has 15 residues. Germline lookup yields CDR1 MNHNY and CDR2 SVGAGI (reference sequence). V gave up 0 bases and J gave up 2 bases, with 11 bases separating them. CDR3 DNA: TGTGCCAGCAGTTACTCCCAGGGGAAAACCTACGAGCAGTACTTC. It yields the protein CASSYSQGKTYEQYF.

This sequence joins TRBV9 and TRBJ2-1; the match to TRBD1 covers 8 bases. Germline CDR1 reads SGDLS; CDR2 reads YYNGEE. V shed 3 bases and J 0 bases; nucleotides not matched to a gene: 2. The CDR3 length is 15 residues. CDR3 sequence reads: CASSAGQGSYNEQFF. As DNA, the CDR3 is TGTGCCAGCAGCGCAGGACAGGGCTCCTACAATGAGCAGTTCTTC.

J is TRBJ1-1 and V is TRBV5-1; D perhaps matches TRBD1 (5 bases). V was trimmed by 0 bases and J by 1 base, leaving 19 bases between them. This CDR3 has 18 amino acids. Per the germline V gene, CDR1 is SGHRS and CDR2 is YFSETQ. CDR3 region: CASSLAFIQGPPNTEAFF. The CDR3 coding sequence is TGCGCCAGCAGCTTGGCCTTTATCCAGGGCCCCCCGAACACTGAAGCTTTCTTT.

A single count supports this clone. V is TRBV2 and J is TRBJ2-7; 7 bases align to TRBD2. Germline V gene lookup returns CDR1 SNHLY and CDR2 FYNNEI. This CDR3 spans 14 amino acids. V lost 6 bases and J lost 6; bases outside the gene matches: 11. The DNA for the CDR3 is TGTGCCAGCAGCCCCATTGACACGGGGGGCGAGCAGTACTTC. Protein product: CASSPIDTGGEQYF.

The CDR3 coding sequence is TGTGCCCGAGAGCAGGGGCCTGAAAAACTGTTTTTT. Translation: CAREQGPEKLFF. The rearrangement joins TRBV9 to TRBJ1-4; D might be TRBD1 (6 bases). Germline V lookup: CDR1 SGDLS, CDR2 YYNGEE. Trimming took 10 bases from V and 7 from J, leaving 14 bases between them. The CDR3 length is 12 residues.

The CDR3 spells CASSSSPGQGYEQYF. The DNA of the CDR3 is TGTGCCAGCAGCTCTAGTCCGGGACAGGGATACGAGCAGTACTTC. The chain has TRBV5-4 and TRBJ2-7; 9 bases map to TRBD1. V lost 3 bases, J lost 4 bases, and 8 bases stayed unmatched. The germline CDR1 and CDR2 sequences are SGHNT and YYREEE (reference sequence). This CDR3 contains 15 residues.

This clone has a handful of counts. The chain employs TRBV1 and TRBJ2-7; the table gives TRBD2 as D, unverified against the DNA. TRBV1 has pseudogene status. The CDR3 is 19 amino acids. CDR3 in DNA: TGCACCAGCAAAACTCGACTAGCGGGAGGCCCTTCCCCCTCCTACGAGCAGTACTTC. Amino acids: CTSKTRLAGGPSPSYEQYF.